This record looks at one T cell receptor (beta chain) sequence and its context. It lacks a known antigen. Base-call qualities are not available, and no considerably larger clone is one nucleotide away. The time point label of this sample denotes: tumor resected at nephrectomy. The treatment or condition label here, explained by the study, means: treatment-naive control, cytoreductive nephrectomy. For controls, tumors were taken from treatment-naive renal cell carcinoma patients who had cytoreductive nephrectomy with no radiation beforehand. All patients had renal cell carcinoma with clear cell pathology. Control tumors used for TCR sequencing came from several females and some eleven males, resected 2011 to 2014, with median age 57 years (range about 35 to 85). Tumor processing involved mechanical dissociation, digestion with collagenase/hyaluronidase at 37 degrees C, handling in gentleMACS C tubes, and storage in liquid nitrogen. The QIAamp DNA Blood Mini Kit (Qiagen) was used to prepare genomic DNA for TCR sequencing. Only samples passing all quality control checks were included in the analyses.

This sample stems from a study of radiation and T cells in renal cell carcinoma (TCRdb year 2020). Some background on the complete study: TCR beta sequencing covered some 55 samples in total, comprising approximately 25 tumors and approximately 27 peripheral blood samples. A total of about 4 million unique CDR3 nucleotide sequences, encoding 2,658,974 unique CDR3 amino acid sequences, were found across all 50 or so samples.

Study-level results and caveats: Higher TCR clonality was observed in irradiated tumors than in controls, with an average of about 50% of the repertoire accounted for by the top 100 clonotypes, compared with around 40% in nephrectomy-only tumors. Only small tumor regions of about 1 g were available, so intratumoral heterogeneity was not captured. Compared with control tumors, irradiated tumors had a greater number of dominant CDR3 motifs, and those motifs took up a bigger portion of the repertoire. Because the trial had a single-armed design, the trial could not examine how radiation dose or scheduling affected the TCR repertoire.

TCR beta libraries were generated from genomic DNA with the immunoSEQ kit, following the manufacturer's recommendations. To prepare the libraries, a first multiplex PCR with proprietary primers was run, followed by a second PCR that added unique barcodes, and a bead cleanup was done after each round. A kit-provided positive control reaction and a negative control reaction were included in every sample batch. The final libraries underwent checking on an Agilent 4200 TapeStation D1000 ScreenTape, volumetric pooling, and quantification by qPCR. An Illumina NextSeq500 fitted with a MidOutput 150-cycle cartridge performed the sequencing, running 156 Read1 cycles and 15 Index1 cycles with the kit's custom primers. The pooled library was loaded at about 0.93 pM with about 18% PhiX control spiked in. Per the source publication's procedure: Vendor-processed data were analyzed in R, and a clonotype was defined as all T cells sharing the same CDR3 nucleotide sequence. For clone abundance analyses, frequencies were normalized to the 10,000 most abundant clones in each sample. Public T cell clones, which averaged fewer than five per sample, were removed prior to analysis. ImmunoMap was used for dominant motif analysis with the PAM10 matrix, a gap penalty of 30, and a homology threshold of 0.3, and any motif reaching a cumulative frequency of at least 0.01 was considered dominant. Not all clones reach the TCRdb copy of this immuneACCESS table, which keeps in-frame sequences only. Checked studies attribute under half of the gap to unresolved V genes and leave the rest unexplained. The V and J calls and clone size are taken from that table; D and trimming were inferred from the DNA. This sample comprises some 25,000 clones, roughly 50% of them detected only once. The ten largest clones capture approximately 22% of the sample.

The cysteine opens and the phenylalanine closes a CDR3 of 17 amino acids. The kept DNA is CDR3 alone, 51 bases in frame from the first base. According to the germline V gene, CDR1 reads SGHRS and CDR2 reads YFSETQ. Germline trimming: 4 bases from V, 0 bases from J; junction bases outside gene matches: 5. The chain is made from TRBV5-1 and TRBJ2-1; 12 central bases correspond to TRBD2. The source material was tumor tissue, sampled from a patient whose treatment was nephrectomy without radiotherapy. The origin of this receptor is a man aged 40-55 years with renal cell carcinoma. The bases read TGCGCCAGCAGCCACGGACTAGCGGGGAGCTCCTACAATGAGCAGTTCTTC. It translates as CASSHGLAGSSYNEQFF.